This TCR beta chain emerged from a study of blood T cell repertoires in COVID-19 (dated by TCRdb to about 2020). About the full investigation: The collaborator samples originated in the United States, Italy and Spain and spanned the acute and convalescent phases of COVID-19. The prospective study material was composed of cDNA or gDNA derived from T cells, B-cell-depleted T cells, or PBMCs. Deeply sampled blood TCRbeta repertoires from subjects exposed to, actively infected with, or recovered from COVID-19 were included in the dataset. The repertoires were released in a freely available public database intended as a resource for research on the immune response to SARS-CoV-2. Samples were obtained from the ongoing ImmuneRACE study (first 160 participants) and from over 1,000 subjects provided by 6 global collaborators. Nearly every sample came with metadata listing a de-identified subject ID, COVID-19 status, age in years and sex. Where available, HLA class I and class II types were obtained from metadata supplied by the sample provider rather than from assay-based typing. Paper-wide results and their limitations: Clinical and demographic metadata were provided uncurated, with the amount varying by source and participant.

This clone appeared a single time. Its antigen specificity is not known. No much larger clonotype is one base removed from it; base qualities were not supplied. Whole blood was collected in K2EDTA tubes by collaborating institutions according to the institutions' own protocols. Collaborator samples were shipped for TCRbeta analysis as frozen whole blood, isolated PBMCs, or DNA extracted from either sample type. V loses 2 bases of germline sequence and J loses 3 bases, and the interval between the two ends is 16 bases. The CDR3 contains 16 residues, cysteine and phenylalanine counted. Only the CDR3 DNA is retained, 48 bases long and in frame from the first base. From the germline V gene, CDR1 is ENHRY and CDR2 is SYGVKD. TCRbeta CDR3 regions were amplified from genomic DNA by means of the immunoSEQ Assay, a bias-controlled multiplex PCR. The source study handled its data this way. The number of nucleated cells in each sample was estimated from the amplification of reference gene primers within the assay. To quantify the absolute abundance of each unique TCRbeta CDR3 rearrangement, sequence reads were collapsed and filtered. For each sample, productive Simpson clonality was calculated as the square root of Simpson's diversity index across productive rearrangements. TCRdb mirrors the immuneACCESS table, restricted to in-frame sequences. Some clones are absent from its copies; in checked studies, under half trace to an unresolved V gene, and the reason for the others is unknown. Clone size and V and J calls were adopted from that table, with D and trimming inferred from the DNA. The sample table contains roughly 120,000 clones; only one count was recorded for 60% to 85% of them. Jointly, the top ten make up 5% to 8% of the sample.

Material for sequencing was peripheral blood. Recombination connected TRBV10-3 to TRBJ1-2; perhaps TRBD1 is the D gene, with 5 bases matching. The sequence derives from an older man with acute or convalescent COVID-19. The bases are TGTGCCATCAGTGAGCCGAATCAACCGGGGGACTATGGCTACACCTTC. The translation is CAISEPNQPGDYGYTF.